A selection of T cell receptor beta chains follows, all from one sample in a study of blood T cell repertoires in COVID-19. Profiled with immunoSEQ multiplex PCR; TCRdb holds only in-frame clones, not every one. Of some 200,000 clones detected, 94% appear once; the ten largest clones hold 0.76%. Material for sequencing was peripheral blood. These receptors were obtained from a man younger than 40 with COVID-19, enrolled during active disease. Both conserved end residues are part of each CDR3. A D gene is named only where the DNA matches it firmly. Clone size is not always given. Where it is, it says once, few, many or a class for expanded clones.

abundance	j_gene	d_gene	v_gene	CDR3nt	CDR3aa
.	TRBJ2-1	TRBD1	TRBV11-2	TGTGCCAGCAGCGTCGCCCCCGGGACAGGTTTGATCAATGAGCAGTTCTTC	CASSVAPGTGLINEQFF
.	TRBJ2-2	TRBD2	TRBV6-4	TGTGCCAGCAGCTGGACTAGCGGGGGGCACCACACCGGGGAGCTGTTTTTT	CASSWTSGGHHTGELFF
.	TRBJ2-2	.	TRBV15	TGTGCCACCAGCAGAGATCCGGGGGTTCAGAACACCGGGGAGCTGTTTTTT	CATSRDPGVQNTGELFF
.	TRBJ2-7	TRBD2	TRBV7-9	TGTGCCAGCAGCTTAGGGCCTAGCGGGGCCTACGAGCAGTACTTC	CASSLGPSGAYEQYF
.	TRBJ1-6	.	TRBV5-1	TGCGCCAGCAGCTTGGAGGCGGTGAACTCCTATAATTCACCCCTCCACTTT	CASSLEAVNSYNSPLHF
.	TRBJ2-5	.	TRBV7-9	TGTGCCAGCAGCCTGAGGGGGAGCCAAGAGACCCAGTACTTC	CASSLRGSQETQYF
.	TRBJ2-2	TRBD1	TRBV13	TGTGCCAGCAGCCCCGGGACAGAAACTACCGGGGAGCTGTTTTTT	CASSPGTETTGELFF
.	TRBJ1-5	.	TRBV4-1	TGCGCCAGCAGCCAAGGCCCCGGAGAGGGAGGGAATAGCAATCAGCCCCAGCATTTT	CASSQGPGEGGNSNQPQHF
.	TRBJ1-1	TRBD1	TRBV3-1/TRBV3-2	TGTGCCAGCAGCCAGCAGACAGGGTTAAGGAGAGCTGAAGCTTTCTTT	CASSQQTGLRRAEAFF
.	TRBJ1-2	.	TRBV24-1	TGTGCCACCAGTGATTCTGAGACAGGCTATGGCTACACCTTC	CATSDSETGYGYTF
.	TRBJ2-4	.	TRBV6-8	TGTGCCAGCCGGCGAGGGTTCTTGAGAGCCAAAAACATTCAGTACTTC	CASRRGFLRAKNIQYF
.	TRBJ1-1	.	TRBV27	TGTGCCAGCTTAAATGTGGCTTTTACTGAAGCTTTCTTT	CASLNVAFTEAFF
.	TRBJ1-6	TRBD1	TRBV6-5	TGTGCCAGCAGTTCAGGGGGCAGCTCCTATAATTCACCCCTCCACTTT	CASSSGGSSYNSPLHF
.	TRBJ1-4	.	TRBV27	TGTGCCAGCAGTTGGGCGGGGGGGACTAATGAAAAACTGTTTTTT	CASSWAGGTNEKLFF
.	TRBJ1-1	.	TRBV6-5	TGTGCCAGCAGTTACTCCCCAGGGGTGAACACTGAAGCTTTCTTT	CASSYSPGVNTEAFF
.	TRBJ2-1	TRBD1	TRBV7-9	TGTGCCAGCACTCTGAACTTCAGGGGGCCGCGGGGCAATGAGCAGTTCTTC	CASTLNFRGPRGNEQFF
.	TRBJ1-1	TRBD1	TRBV7-2	TGTGCCAGCAGCTTAAGGGGGCCGGGGACTGAAGCTTTCTTT	CASSLRGPGTEAFF
.	TRBJ1-1	.	TRBV2	TGTGCCAGCCAAATCGGACAGACAAATACTGAAGCTTTCTTT	CASQIGQTNTEAFF
.	TRBJ1-1	.	TRBV7-3	TGTGCCAGCAGCCAAGATGGCCGGAGAGCTTTCTTT	CASSQDGRRAFF
.	TRBJ1-3	.	TRBV9	TGTGCCAGCAGCGGAATAGGACAAATCTCTGGAAACACCATATATTTT	CASSGIGQISGNTIYF
.	TRBJ2-4	.	TRBV6-1	TGTGCCAGCAGTGAAGCCCTATACATTCAGTACTTC	CASSEALYIQYF
.	TRBJ2-1	.	TRBV10-1	TGCGCCAGCAGTGAGGGGGGGGCTGGGGATGAGCAGTTCTTC	CASSEGGAGDEQFF
.	TRBJ1-1	TRBD1	TRBV28	TGTGCCAGCAGTGGGGGACAGGGGGCGAGGACTGAAGCTTTCTTT	CASSGGQGARTEAFF
.	TRBJ1-4	.	TRBV21-1	TGTGCCAGCAGCAAAGGGACAGGCCATAATGAAAAACTGTTTTTT	CASSKGTGHNEKLFF
.	TRBJ2-3	.	TRBV6-5	TGTGCCAGCACGCGGAGGGGGCCGGGGACAGATACGCAGTATTTT	CASTRRGPGTDTQYF
.	TRBJ1-4	TRBD1	TRBV5-4	TGTGCCAGCAGGGCGACAGGGAGAAATGAAAAACTGTTTTTT	CASRATGRNEKLFF
.	TRBJ2-7	TRBD2	TRBV19	TGTGCCAGTAGTATACTAGCGGGGCCCGGGGACGAGCAGTACTTC	CASSILAGPGDEQYF
.	TRBJ1-2	.	TRBV5-1	TGCGCCAGCAGCTTGGAAGCGGAGGTTCAGGGCTACACCTTC	CASSLEAEVQGYTF
.	TRBJ2-3	TRBD1	TRBV27	TGTGCCAGCAGTCCCAGACAGGGGAGCACAGATACGCAGTATTTT	CASSPRQGSTDTQYF
.	TRBJ1-1	.	TRBV7-6	TGTGCCAGCAGCCAGGCCACGTATGGGACTGAAGCTTTCTTT	CASSQATYGTEAFF
.	TRBJ2-1	TRBD2	TRBV10-3	TGTGCCATCATGCCCAGCGGGGCTCACAATGAGCAGTTCTTC	CAIMPSGAHNEQFF
.	TRBJ1-2	.	TRBV6-5	TGTGCCAGCACCGACCCCACCGGAGAGTATGGCTACACCTTC	CASTDPTGEYGYTF
.	TRBJ2-3	.	TRBV24-1	TGTGCCACCAGTCCAGGGGCTGGCACAGATACGCAGTATTTT	CATSPGAGTDTQYF
once	TRBJ1-1	.	TRBV19	TGTGCCAGTACCTTGGTTGGGGGCGCAGGGACTGAAGCTTTCTTT	CASTLVGGAGTEAFF
.	TRBJ1-6	TRBD1	TRBV19	TGTGCCAGTAGTATGAGGCAGGGGGGCTATTCACCCCTCCACTTT	CASSMRQGGYSPLHF
once	TRBJ2-5	TRBD1	TRBV30	TGTGCCTGGAGTGGGGGACAGGACCAAGAGACCCAGTACTTC	CAWSGGQDQETQYF
.	TRBJ1-4	TRBD1	TRBV12-5	TGTGCTAGTGGCAATGGACAGGGGGATTTTTGGACTAATGAAAAACTGTTTTTT	CASGNGQGDFWTNEKLFF
.	TRBJ1-6	TRBD1	TRBV18	TGTGCCAGCTCACCTCGGGACAGGGGTCTCGGATCACCCCTCCACTTT	CASSPRDRGLGSPLHF
.	TRBJ2-1	.	TRBV18	TGTGCCAGCTCGCAGGCAGCGGGTGAGCAGTTCTTC	CASSQAAGEQFF
.	TRBJ2-7	.	TRBV14	TGTGCCAGCAGCCAAGATTCAGGGAACGAGCAGTACTTC	CASSQDSGNEQYF
.	TRBJ1-3	.	TRBV6-5	TGTGCCAGCTCTGGGGGGGGGACTGGAAACACCATATATTTT	CASSGGGTGNTIYF
.	TRBJ2-3	TRBD1	TRBV5-1	TGCGCCAGCAGCTATACAGGGGAAGATACGCAGTATTTT	CASSYTGEDTQYF
.	TRBJ2-3	TRBD2	TRBV19	TGTGCCAGTAGTATCCTAGCGGGGGGGCCGGGTACAGATACGCAGTATTTT	CASSILAGGPGTDTQYF
.	TRBJ2-3	.	TRBV9	TGTGCCAGCAGCGAGACTAGTCGGGCAGATACGCAGTATTTT	CASSETSRADTQYF
.	TRBJ2-3	.	TRBV9	TGTGCCAGCAGCGTGGGCAGGGGCACAGATACGCAGTATTTT	CASSVGRGTDTQYF
once	TRBJ2-7	TRBD1	TRBV5-4	TGTGCCAGCAGCCTAGGGACAGACTCCTACGAGCAGTACTTC	CASSLGTDSYEQYF
once	TRBJ2-1	.	TRBV2	TGTGCCAGCAGGTATAATGAGCAGTTCTTC	CASRYNEQFF
.	TRBJ1-1	.	TRBV6-5	TGTGCCAGCAGGCGACAGGCGAACACTGAAGCTTTCTTT	CASRRQANTEAFF
.	TRBJ1-2	.	TRBV7-9	TGTGCCAGCAGCCCCCTCCGCCAGGGGACCTCCCATGGCTACACCTTC	CASSPLRQGTSHGYTF
once	TRBJ2-5	TRBD1	TRBV7-7	TGTGCCAGCAGCCAGGGGGCAGAAGAGACCCAGTACTTC	CASSQGAEETQYF
.	TRBJ2-2	TRBD2	TRBV4-1	TGCGCCAGCAGCCAAGTCCCAGCGGGGGGGCGGAACACCGGGGAGCTGTTTTTT	CASSQVPAGGRNTGELFF
.	TRBJ1-1	.	TRBV11-3	TGTGCCAGCAGCTTCCAGGGAGGAAACACTGAAGCTTTCTTT	CASSFQGGNTEAFF
.	TRBJ1-6	TRBD1	TRBV3-1/TRBV3-2	TGTGCCAGCAGCCCTGACAGGGCTTCACCCCTCCACTTT	CASSPDRASPLHF
.	TRBJ2-5	.	TRBV3-1/TRBV3-2	TGTGCCAGCAGCCAAGACGGAGCGGCCCAAGAGACCCAGTACTTC	CASSQDGAAQETQYF
once	TRBJ1-2	TRBD1	TRBV30	TGTGCCTGGAGTGTACGACAGGGTGGCTATGGCTACACCTTC	CAWSVRQGGYGYTF
.	TRBJ2-2	TRBD1	TRBV24-1	TGTGCCACCAGTGCCTCATTGCCAGGGGGACGGACCGGGGAGCTGTTTTTT	CATSASLPGGRTGELFF
.	TRBJ1-1	.	TRBV6-2/TRBV6-3	TGTGCCAGCAGCACGGCAGGTCGGGGGACTGAAGCTTTCTTT	CASSTAGRGTEAFF
.	TRBJ1-6	TRBD1	TRBV27	TGTGCCAGCAGTTTCCTTGACAGGGAGTTCTATAATTCACCCCTCCACTTT	CASSFLDREFYNSPLHF
.	TRBJ2-5	.	TRBV7-2	TGTGCCAGCAGCCGAGGTCGGGTGGAGACCCAGTACTTC	CASSRGRVETQYF